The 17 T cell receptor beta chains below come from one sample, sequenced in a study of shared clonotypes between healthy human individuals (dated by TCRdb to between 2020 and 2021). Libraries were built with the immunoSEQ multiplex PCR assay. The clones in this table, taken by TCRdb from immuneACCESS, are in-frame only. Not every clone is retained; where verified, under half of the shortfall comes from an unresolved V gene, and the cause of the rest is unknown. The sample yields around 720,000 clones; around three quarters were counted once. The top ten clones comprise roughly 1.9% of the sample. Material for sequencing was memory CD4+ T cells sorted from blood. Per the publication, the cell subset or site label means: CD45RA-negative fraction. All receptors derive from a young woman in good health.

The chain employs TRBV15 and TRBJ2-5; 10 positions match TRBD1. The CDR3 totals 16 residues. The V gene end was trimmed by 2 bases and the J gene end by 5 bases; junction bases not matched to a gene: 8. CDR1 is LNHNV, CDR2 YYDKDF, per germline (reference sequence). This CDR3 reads CATSRFSMGQGETQYF. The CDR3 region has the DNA TGTGCCACCAGCAGATTCTCGATGGGACAGGGGGAGACCCAGTACTTC.

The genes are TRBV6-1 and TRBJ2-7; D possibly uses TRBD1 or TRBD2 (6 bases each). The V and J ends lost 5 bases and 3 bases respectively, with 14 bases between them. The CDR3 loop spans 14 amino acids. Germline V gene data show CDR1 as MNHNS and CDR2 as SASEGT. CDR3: CASSRGRTSYEQYF. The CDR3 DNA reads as TGTGCCAGCAGTCGGGGGCGGACGAGCTACGAGCAGTACTTC.

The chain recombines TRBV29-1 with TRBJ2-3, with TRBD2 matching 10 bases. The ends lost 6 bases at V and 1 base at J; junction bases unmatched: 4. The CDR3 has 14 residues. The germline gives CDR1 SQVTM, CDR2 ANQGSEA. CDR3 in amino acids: CSVRTSGGTDTQYF. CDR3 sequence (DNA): TGCAGCGTGAGGACTAGCGGAGGCACAGATACGCAGTATTTT.

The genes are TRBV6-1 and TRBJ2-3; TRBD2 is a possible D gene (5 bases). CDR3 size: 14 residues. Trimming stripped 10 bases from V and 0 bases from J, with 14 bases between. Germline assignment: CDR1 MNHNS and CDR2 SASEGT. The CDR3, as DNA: TGTGCCACATCCATAAGCGGAAGCACAGATACGCAGTATTTT. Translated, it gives CATSISGSTDTQYF.

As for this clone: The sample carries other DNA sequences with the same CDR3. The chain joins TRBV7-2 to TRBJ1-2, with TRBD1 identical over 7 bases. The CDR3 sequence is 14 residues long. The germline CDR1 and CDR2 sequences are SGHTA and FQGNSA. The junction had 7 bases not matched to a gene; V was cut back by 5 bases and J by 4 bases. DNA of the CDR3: TGTGCCAGCAGCCAACAAAGGACAGGCTATGGCTACACCTTC. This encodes CASSQQRTGYGYTF. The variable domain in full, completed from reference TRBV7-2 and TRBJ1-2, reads GAGVSQSPSNKVTEKGKDVELRCDPISGHTALYWYRQSLGQGLEFLIYFQGNSAPDKSGLPSDRFSAERTGGSVSTLTIQRTQQEDSAVYLCASSQQRTGYGYTFGSGTRLTVV.

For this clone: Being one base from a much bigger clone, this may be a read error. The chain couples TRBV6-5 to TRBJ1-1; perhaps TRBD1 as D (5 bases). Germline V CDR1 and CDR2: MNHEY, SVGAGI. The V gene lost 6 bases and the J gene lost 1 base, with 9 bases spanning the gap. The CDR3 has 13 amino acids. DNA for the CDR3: TGTGCCAGCAGCCGGCAGGGGAACACTGAAGCTTTCTTT. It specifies CASSRQGNTEAFF.

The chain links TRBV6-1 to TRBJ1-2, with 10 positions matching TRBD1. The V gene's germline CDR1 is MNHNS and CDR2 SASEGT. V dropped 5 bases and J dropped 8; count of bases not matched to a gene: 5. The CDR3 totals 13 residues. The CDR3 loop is CASSSGQGGGYTF. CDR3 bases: TGTGCCAGCAGTAGCGGACAGGGGGGCGGCTACACCTTC.

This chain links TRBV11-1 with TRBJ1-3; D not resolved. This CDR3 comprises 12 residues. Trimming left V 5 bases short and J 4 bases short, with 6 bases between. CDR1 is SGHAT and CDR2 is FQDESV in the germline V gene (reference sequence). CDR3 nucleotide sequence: TGTGCCAGCAGCCGATCAGGAAACACCATATATTTT. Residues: CASSRSGNTIYF.

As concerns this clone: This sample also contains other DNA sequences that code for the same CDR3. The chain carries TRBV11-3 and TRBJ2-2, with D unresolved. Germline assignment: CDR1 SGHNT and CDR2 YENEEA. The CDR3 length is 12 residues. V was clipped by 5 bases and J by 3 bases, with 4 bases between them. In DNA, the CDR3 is TGTGCCAGCAGCCGGTACACCGGGGAGCTGTTTTTT. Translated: CASSRYTGELFF.

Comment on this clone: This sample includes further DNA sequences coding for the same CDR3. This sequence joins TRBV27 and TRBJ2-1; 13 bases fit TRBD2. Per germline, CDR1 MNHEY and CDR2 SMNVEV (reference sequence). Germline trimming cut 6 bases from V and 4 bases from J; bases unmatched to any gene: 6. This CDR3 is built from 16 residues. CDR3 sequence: CASSTLAGGGYNEQFF. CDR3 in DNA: TGTGCCAGCAGCACACTAGCGGGAGGGGGGTACAATGAGCAGTTCTTC.

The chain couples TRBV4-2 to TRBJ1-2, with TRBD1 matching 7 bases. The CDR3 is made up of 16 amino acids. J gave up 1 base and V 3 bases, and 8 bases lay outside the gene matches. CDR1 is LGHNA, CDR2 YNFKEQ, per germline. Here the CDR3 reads CASSQNWDSLNYGYTF. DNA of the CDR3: TGTGCCAGCAGCCAGAATTGGGACAGCCTTAACTATGGCTACACCTTC.

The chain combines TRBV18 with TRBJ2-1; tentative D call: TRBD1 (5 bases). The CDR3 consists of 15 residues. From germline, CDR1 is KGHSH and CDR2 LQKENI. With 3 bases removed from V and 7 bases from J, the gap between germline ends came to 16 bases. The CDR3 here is CASSPSFVGVNEQFF. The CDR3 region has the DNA TGTGCCAGCTCACCCAGTTTTGTAGGGGTAAATGAGCAGTTCTTC.

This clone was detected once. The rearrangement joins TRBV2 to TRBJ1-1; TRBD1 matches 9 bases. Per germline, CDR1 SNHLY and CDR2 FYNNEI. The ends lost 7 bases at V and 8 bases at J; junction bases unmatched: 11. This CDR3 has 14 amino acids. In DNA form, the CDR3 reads TGTGCCAGCATGCGGGACAGGGTCAGGGGCGAAGCTTTCTTT. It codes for CASMRDRVRGEAFF.

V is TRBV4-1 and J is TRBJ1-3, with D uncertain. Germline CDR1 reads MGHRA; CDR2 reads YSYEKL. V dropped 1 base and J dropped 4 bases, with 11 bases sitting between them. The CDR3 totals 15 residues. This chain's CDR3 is CASSQGPGPGNTIYF. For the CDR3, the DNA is TGCGCCAGCAGCCAAGGCCCCGGGCCAGGAAACACCATATATTTT.

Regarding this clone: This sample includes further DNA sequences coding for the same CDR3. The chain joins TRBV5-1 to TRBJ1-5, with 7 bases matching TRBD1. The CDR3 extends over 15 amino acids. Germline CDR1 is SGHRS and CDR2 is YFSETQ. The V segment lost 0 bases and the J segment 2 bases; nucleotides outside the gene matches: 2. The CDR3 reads CASSLEGGGNQPQHF. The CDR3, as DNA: TGCGCCAGCAGCTTGGAAGGGGGCGGCAATCAGCCCCAGCATTTT.

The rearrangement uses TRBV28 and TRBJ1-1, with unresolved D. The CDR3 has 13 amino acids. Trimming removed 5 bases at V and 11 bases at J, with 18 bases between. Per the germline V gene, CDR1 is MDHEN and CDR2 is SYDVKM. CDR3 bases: TGTGCCAGCAGTCAACGGACTTCGAACGCGGCTTTCTTT. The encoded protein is CASSQRTSNAAFF.

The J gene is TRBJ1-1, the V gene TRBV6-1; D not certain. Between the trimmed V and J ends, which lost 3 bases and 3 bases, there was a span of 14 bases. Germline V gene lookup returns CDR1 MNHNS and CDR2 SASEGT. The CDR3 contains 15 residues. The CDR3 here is CASSDSLGWDTEAFF. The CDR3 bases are TGTGCCAGCAGTGATTCCTTGGGTTGGGACACTGAAGCTTTCTTT.